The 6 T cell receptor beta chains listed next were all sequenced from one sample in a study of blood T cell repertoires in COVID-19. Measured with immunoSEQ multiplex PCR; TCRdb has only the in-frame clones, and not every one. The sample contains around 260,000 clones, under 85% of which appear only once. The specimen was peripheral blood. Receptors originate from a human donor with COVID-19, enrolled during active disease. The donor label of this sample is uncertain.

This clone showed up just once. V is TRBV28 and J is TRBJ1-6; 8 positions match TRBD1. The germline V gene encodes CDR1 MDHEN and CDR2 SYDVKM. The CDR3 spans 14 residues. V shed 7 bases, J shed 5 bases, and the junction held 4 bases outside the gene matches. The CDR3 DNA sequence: TGTGCCAGCACCGCGGGACAGGATAATTCACCCCTCCACTTT. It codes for CASTAGQDNSPLHF.

The DNA for the CDR3 is TGTGCCAGTAGTAGGGTAGCACTAGCGGGAGGATCTGATACGCAGTATTTT. Its translation: CASSRVALAGGSDTQYF. The genes are TRBV19 and TRBJ2-3; 12 bases map to TRBD2. The germline CDR1 and CDR2 sequences are LNHDA and SQIVND (reference sequence). Trimming at V came to 4 bases and at J to 6 bases, leaving 11 bases not matched to a gene. There are 17 residues in the CDR3.

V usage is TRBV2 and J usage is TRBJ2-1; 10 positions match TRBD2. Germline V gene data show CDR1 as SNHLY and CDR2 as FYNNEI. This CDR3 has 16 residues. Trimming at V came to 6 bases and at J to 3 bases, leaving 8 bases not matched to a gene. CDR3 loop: CASSRGAGGNYNEQFF. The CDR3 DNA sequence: TGTGCCAGCAGCCGGGGAGCGGGAGGGAACTACAATGAGCAGTTCTTC.

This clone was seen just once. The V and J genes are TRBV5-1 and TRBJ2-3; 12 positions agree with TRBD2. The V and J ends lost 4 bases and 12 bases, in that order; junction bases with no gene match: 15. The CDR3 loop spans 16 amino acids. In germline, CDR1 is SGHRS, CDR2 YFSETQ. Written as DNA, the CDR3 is TGCGCCAGCAGCGGGGGGACTAGCGGGCTTTCCCCGACTCAGTATTTT. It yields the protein CASSGGTSGLSPTQYF. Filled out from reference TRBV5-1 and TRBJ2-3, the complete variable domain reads KAGVTQTPRYLIKTRGQQVTLSCSPISGHRSVSWYQQTPGQGLQFLFEYFSETQRNKGNFPGRFSGRQFSNSRSEMNVSTLELGDSALYLCASSGGTSGLSPTQYFGPGTRLTVL.

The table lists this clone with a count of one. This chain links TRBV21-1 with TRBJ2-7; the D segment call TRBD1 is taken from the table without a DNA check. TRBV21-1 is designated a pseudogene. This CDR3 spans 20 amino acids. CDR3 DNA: TGTGCCAGCAGCAAATCACCCGGGACAGGGGGCGCGGACGGGGTTATGGAGCAGTACTTC. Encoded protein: CASSKSPGTGGADGVMEQYF.

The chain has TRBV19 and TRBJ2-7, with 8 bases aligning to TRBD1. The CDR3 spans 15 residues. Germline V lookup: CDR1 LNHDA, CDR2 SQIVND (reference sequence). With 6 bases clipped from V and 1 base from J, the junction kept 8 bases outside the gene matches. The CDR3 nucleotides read TGTGCCAGTAGCTCTTGGACAGGGATGTCCTACGAGCAGTACTTC. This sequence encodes CASSSWTGMSYEQYF. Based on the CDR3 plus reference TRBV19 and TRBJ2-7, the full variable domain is DGGITQSPKYLFRKEGQNVTLSCEQNLNHDAMYWYRQDPGQGLRLIYYSQIVNDFQKGDIAEGYSVSREKKESFPLTVTSAQKNPTAFYLCASSSWTGMSYEQYFGPGTRLTVT.